This T cell receptor beta chain originates from a study of T cell responses to AZD1222 COVID-19 vaccine. General observations from the study: Only a handful of AZD1222 recipients tested seropositive at baseline. Spike as a whole was targeted by vaccine-associated CD4 TCRs, dominant at 160-218 and 743-854. Spike-specific TCR breadth and depth went up after people got two AZD1222 doses.

The CDR3 runs to 13 residues. Trimming cost V 7 bases and J 6 bases, with 14 bases left between them. From germline, CDR1 is LGHNT and CDR2 FRNRAP. Only in-frame clones appear in the TCRdb table, and some are missing; sequencing was by immunoSEQ multiplex PCR. The sample lists roughly 120,000 clones, 80% to 90% occurring once. Turning to this clone: Its antigen is unidentified.

Sequenced material: peripheral blood, taken on day 0 of AZD1222 vaccination. The receptor was derived from an adult in good health. The chain recombines TRBV12-5 with TRBJ2-3; either TRBD1 or TRBD2 may fit D (5 bases each). The CDR3 is CASDQPWGDTQYF. DNA for the CDR3: TGTGCTAGTGACCAACCCTGGGGGGATACGCAGTATTTT. Filled out from reference TRBV12-5 and TRBJ2-3, the complete variable domain reads DARVTQTPRHKVTEMGQEVTMRCQPILGHNTVFWYRQTMMQGLELLAYFRNRAPLDDSGMPKDRFSAEMPDATLATLKIQPSEPRDSAVYFCASDQPWGDTQYFGPGTRLTVL.